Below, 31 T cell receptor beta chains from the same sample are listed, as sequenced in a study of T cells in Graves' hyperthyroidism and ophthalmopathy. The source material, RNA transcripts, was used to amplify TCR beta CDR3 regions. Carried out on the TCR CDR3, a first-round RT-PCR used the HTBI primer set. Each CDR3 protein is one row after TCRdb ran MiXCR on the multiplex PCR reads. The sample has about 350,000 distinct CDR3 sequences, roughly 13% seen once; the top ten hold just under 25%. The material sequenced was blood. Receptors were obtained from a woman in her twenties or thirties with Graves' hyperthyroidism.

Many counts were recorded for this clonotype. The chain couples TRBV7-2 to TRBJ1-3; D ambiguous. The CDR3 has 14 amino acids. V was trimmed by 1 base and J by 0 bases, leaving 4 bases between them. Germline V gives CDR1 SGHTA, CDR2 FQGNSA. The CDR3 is CASSLEVSGNTIYF. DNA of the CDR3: TGTGCCAGCAGCTTAGAGGTCTCTGGAAACACCATATATTTT. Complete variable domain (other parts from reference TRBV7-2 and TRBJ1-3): GAGVSQSPSNKVTEKGKDVELRCDPISGHTALYWYRQSLGQGLEFLIYFQGNSAPDKSGLPSDRFSAERTGGSVSTLTIQRTQQEDSAVYLCASSLEVSGNTIYFGEGSWLTVV.

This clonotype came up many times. The CDR3 reads CASSPQGAHYGYTF. The CDR3 bases are TGTGCCAGCAGCCCGCAGGGTGCTCACTATGGCTACACCTTC. The chain recombines TRBV3-1 with TRBJ1-2; TRBD1 might be the D (5 bases). V shed 4 bases and J shed 3 bases, with 12 bases lying between them. Germline values: CDR1 LGHDT, CDR2 YNNKEL (reference sequence). CDR3 length: 14 amino acids.

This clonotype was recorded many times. The CDR3 DNA reads as TGCAGTGCTAGCGGTCGGGCGAACACCGGGGAGCTGTTTTTT. Protein: CSASGRANTGELFF. The chain carries TRBV20-1 and TRBJ2-2; D not resolved. V lost 3 bases to trimming and J lost 0 bases, with 8 bases between them. Germline assignment: CDR1 DFQATT and CDR2 SNEGSKA (reference sequence). CDR3 length: 14 amino acids.

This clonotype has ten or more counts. CDR3 sequence reads: CASSHRDLTDTQYF. The CDR3 bases are TGTGCCAGCAGCCACCGGGACTTAACAGATACGCAGTATTTT. The rearrangement links TRBV11-2 to TRBJ2-3; tentative D call: TRBD2 (6 bases). CDR1 and CDR2 (germline): SGHAT, FQNNGV. V lost 5 bases and J 3 bases, leaving 12 bases between the germline ends. The CDR3 is 14 amino acids.

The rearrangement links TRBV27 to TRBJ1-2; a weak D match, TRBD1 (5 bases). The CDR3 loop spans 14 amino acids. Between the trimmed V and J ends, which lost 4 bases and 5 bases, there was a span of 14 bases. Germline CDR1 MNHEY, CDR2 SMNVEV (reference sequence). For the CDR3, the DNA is TGTGCCAGCAGTTCATCGGGGCGGCGGTATGGCTACACCTTC. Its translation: CASSSSGRRYGYTF.

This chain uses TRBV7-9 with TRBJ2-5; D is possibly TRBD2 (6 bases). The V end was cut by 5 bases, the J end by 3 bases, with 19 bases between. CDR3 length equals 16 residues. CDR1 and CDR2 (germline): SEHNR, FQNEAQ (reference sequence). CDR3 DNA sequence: TGTGCCAGCAGCCCTCCGGAGGGTCACTACGAAGAGACCCAGTACTTC. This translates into CASSPPEGHYEETQYF.

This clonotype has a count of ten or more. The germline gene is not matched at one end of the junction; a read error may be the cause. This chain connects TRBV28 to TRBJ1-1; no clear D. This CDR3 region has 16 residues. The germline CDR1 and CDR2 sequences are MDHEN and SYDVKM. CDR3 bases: TGTGCCAGCAGTTTATGGCTCGACAATTGGAACACTGGAGCTTTCTTT. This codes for CASSLWLDNWNTGAFF.

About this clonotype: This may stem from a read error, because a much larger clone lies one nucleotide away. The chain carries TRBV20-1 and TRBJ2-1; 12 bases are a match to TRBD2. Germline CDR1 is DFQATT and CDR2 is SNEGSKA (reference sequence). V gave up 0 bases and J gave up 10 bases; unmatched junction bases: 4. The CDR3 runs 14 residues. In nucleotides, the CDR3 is TGCAGTGCTAGAGACCCTAGCGGGAGGGGGGAGCAGTTCTTC. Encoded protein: CSARDPSGRGEQFF.

CDR3 in DNA: TGTGCCAGCAGCGCTCCTCGGCGGTTCAATCTAGCGGGAGGGTTCGAGCAGTACTTC. It specifies CASSAPRRFNLAGGFEQYF. The chain employs TRBV7-2 and TRBJ2-7; 12 bases are a match to TRBD2. This CDR3 has 19 amino acids. The V and J ends lost 5 bases and 6 bases, in that order; junction bases with no gene match: 20. Per the germline V gene, CDR1 is SGHTA and CDR2 is FQGNSA.

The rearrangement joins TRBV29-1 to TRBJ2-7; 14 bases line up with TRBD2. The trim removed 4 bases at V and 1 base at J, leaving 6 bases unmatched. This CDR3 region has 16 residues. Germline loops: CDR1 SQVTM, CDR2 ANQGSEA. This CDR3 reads CSVGLAGGTPSYEQYF. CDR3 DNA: TGCAGCGTTGGACTAGCGGGAGGGACGCCTTCCTACGAGCAGTACTTC.

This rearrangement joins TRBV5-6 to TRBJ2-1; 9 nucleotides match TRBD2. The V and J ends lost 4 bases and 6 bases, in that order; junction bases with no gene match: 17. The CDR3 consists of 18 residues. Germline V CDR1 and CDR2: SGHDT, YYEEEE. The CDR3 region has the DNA TGTGCCAGCAGCCCCCTGGGAGTAGCGGGAGAATCGGCCAATGAGCAGTTCTTC. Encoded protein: CASSPLGVAGESANEQFF.

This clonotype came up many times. The CDR3 loop reads CASSLGTGRGYTF. The CDR3 bases are TGTGCCAGCTCCCTCGGGACAGGCCGTGGCTACACCTTC. The V and J genes are TRBV27 and TRBJ1-2; 8 nucleotides match TRBD1. The V and J ends lost 8 bases and 7 bases, in that order; junction bases with no gene match: 9. This CDR3 contains 13 residues. Germline loops: CDR1 MNHEY, CDR2 SMNVEV (reference sequence).

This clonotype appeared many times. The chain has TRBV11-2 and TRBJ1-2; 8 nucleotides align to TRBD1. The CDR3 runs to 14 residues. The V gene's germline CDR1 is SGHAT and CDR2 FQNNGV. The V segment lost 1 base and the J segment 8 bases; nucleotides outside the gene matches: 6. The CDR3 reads CASSLGRGRSGYTF. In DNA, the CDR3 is TGTGCCAGCAGCTTAGGCAGGGGGCGATCGGGCTACACCTTC.

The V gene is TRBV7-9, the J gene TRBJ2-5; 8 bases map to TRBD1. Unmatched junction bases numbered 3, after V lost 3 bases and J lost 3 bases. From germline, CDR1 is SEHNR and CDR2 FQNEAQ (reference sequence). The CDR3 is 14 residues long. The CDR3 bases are TGTGCCAGCAGCTTTTTGGACAGGGAAGAGACCCAGTACTTC. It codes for CASSFLDREETQYF.

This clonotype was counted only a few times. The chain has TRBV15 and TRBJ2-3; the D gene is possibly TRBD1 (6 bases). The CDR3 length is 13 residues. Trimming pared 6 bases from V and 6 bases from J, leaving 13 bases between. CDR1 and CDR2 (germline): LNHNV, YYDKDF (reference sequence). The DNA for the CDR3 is TGTGCCACCAGACCGACCGGACAGGATACGCAGTATTTT. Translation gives CATRPTGQDTQYF.

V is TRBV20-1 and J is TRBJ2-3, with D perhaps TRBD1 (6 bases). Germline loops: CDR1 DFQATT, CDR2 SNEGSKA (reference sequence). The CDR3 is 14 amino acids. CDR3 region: CSSRPPGGTDTQYF. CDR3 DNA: TGCAGCTCACGCCCCCCAGGGGGCACAGATACGCAGTATTTT.

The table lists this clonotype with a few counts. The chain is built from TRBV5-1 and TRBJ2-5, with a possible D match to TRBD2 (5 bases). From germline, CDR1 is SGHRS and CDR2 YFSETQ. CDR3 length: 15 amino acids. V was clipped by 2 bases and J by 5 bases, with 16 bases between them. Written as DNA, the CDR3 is TGCGCCAGCAGCTTTCGAGGGATCTCGACCGAGACCCAGTACTTC. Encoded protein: CASSFRGISTETQYF. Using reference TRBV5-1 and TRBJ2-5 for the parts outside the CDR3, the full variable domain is KAGVTQTPRYLIKTRGQQVTLSCSPISGHRSVSWYQQTPGQGLQFLFEYFSETQRNKGNFPGRFSGRQFSNSRSEMNVSTLELGDSALYLCASSFRGISTETQYFGPGTRLLVL.

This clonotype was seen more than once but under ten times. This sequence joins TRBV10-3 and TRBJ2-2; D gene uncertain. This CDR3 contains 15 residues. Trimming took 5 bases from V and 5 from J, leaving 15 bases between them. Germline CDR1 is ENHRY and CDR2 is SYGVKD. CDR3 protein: CAISRVPARTGELFF. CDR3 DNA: TGTGCCATCAGTCGGGTCCCCGCGAGGACCGGGGAGCTGTTTTTT.

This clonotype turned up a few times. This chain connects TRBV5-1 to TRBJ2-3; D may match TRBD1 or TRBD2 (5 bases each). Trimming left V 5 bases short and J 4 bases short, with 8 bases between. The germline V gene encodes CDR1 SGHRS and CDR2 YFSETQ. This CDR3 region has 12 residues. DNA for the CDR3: TGCGCCAGCAGGAGAGGGGCAGATACGCAGTATTTT. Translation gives CASRRGADTQYF.

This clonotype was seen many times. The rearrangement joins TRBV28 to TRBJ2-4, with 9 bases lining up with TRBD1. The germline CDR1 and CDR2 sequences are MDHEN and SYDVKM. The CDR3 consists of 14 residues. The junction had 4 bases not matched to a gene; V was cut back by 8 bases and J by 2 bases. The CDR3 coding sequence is TGTGCCAGCCTGAACAGGGGGCCCAAAAACATTCAGTACTTC. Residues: CASLNRGPKNIQYF.

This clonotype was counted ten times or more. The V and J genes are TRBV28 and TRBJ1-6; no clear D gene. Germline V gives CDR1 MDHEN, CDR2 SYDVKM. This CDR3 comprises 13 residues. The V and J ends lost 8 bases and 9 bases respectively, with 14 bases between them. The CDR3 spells CASVQRRTSPLHF. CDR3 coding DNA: TGTGCCAGCGTACAGCGTCGGACTTCACCCCTCCACTTT.

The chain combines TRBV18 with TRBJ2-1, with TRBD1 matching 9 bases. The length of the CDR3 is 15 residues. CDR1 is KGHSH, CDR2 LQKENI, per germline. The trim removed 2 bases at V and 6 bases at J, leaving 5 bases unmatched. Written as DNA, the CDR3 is TGTGCCAGCTCACCAGGGACAGGGAATTTCAATGAGCAGTTCTTC. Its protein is CASSPGTGNFNEQFF. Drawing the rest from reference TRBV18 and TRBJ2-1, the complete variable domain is NAGVMQNPRHLVRRRGQEARLRCSPMKGHSHVYWYRQLPEEGLKFMVYLQKENIIDESGMPKERFSAEFPKEGPSILRIQQVVRGDSAAYFCASSPGTGNFNEQFFGPGTRLTVL.

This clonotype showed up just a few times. CDR3 residues: CASSQSGTGRNQPQHF. CDR3 nucleotides: TGTGCCAGCAGCCAATCCGGGACAGGGAGAAATCAGCCCCAGCATTTT. This chain links TRBV3-1 with TRBJ1-5, with 9 bases that match TRBD1. The CDR3 extends over 16 amino acids. The junction had 6 bases not matched to a gene; V was cut back by 2 bases and J by 4 bases. The germline V gene encodes CDR1 LGHDT and CDR2 YNNKEL (reference sequence).

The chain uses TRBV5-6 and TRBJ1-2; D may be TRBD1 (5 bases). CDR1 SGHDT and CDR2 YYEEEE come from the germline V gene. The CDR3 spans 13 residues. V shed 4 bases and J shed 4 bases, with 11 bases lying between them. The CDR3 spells CASSRGRFYGYTF. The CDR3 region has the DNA TGTGCCAGCAGCCGGGGACGGTTCTATGGCTACACCTTC.

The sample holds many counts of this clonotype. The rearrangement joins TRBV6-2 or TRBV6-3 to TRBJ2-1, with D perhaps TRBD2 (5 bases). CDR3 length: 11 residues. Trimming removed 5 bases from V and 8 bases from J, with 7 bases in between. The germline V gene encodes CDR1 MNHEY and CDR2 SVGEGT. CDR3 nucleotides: TGTGCCAGCAGTGATAGCGATGAGCAGTTCTTC. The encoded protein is CASSDSDEQFF.

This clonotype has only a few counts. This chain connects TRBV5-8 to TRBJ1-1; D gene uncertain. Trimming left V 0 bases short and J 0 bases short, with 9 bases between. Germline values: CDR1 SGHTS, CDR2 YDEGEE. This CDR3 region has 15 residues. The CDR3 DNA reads TGTGCCAGCAGCTTGGCTGGTACGTTGAACACTGAAGCTTTCTTT. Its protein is CASSLAGTLNTEAFF.

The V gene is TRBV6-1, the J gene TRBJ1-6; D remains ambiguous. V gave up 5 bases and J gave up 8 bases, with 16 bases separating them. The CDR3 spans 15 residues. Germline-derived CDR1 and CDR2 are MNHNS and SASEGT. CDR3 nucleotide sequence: TGTGCCAGCAGTCCCCCGCCTCGGGCGGATTCACCCCTCCACTTT. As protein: CASSPPPRADSPLHF.

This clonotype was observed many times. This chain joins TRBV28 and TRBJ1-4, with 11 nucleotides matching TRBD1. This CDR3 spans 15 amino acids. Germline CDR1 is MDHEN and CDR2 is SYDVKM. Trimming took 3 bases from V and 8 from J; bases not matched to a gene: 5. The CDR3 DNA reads TGTGCCAGCAGTTTCCGGACAGGGGGCGGGGAAAAACTGTTTTTT. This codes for CASSFRTGGGEKLFF.

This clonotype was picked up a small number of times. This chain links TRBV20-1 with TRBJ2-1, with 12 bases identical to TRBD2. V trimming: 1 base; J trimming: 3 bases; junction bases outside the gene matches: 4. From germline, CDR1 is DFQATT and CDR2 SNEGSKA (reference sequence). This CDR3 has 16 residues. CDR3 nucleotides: TGCAGTGCTAGAGGAACTAGCGGGAGGCGCTACAATGAGCAGTTCTTC. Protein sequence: CSARGTSGRRYNEQFF.

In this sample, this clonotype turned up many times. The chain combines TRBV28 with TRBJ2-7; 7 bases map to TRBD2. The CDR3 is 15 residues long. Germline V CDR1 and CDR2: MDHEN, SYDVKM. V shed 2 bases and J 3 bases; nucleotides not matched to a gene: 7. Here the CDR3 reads CASSLPRGFYYEQYF. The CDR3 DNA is TGTGCCAGCAGTTTACCGCGGGGGTTTTACTACGAGCAGTACTTC.

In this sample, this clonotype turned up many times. The DNA of the CDR3 is TGCAGTGCTACTCGGGCTGGAGAGACCCAGTACTTC. Translation: CSATRAGETQYF. The chain joins TRBV20-1 to TRBJ2-5, with D unclear. The germline V gene has CDR1 DFQATT and CDR2 SNEGSKA (reference sequence). Trimming shortened V by 4 bases and J by 4 bases, and 10 bases separated the two germline ends. The length of the CDR3 is 12 residues.